The 3 T cell receptor beta chains reported below all come from one sample, sequenced in a study of blood T cell repertoires in COVID-19. Profiled with immunoSEQ multiplex PCR; TCRdb holds only in-frame clones, not every one. The sample has some 270,000 clones, approximately 90% seen once. What was sequenced was PBMCs or T cells enriched from blood (not recorded which). These receptors were collected from a man aged 40-50 years who had been exposed to COVID-19.

The rearrangement joins TRBV11-2 to TRBJ2-7, with 7 bases aligning to TRBD1. In germline, CDR1 is SGHAT, CDR2 FQNNGV. V shed 3 bases and J 4 bases; nucleotides not matched to a gene: 6. CDR3 length: 14 residues. CDR3 loop: CASSLGTDDYEQYF. CDR3 nucleotides: TGTGCCAGCAGCTTGGGGACAGATGATTACGAGCAGTACTTC.

This chain connects TRBV12-3 or TRBV12-4 to TRBJ2-7; D possibly corresponds to TRBD2 (6 bases). The V and J ends lost 10 bases and 7 bases respectively, with 17 bases between them. The CDR3 extends over 12 amino acids. This CDR3 reads CATNWGDGEQYF. In nucleotides, the CDR3 is TGTGCCACAAATTGGGGGGACGGGGAGCAGTACTTC.

The V call is TRBV2, the J call TRBJ1-5; TRBD1 matches 11 bases. CDR3 size: 13 residues. CDR1 and CDR2 (germline): SNHLY, FYNNEI. V was pared by 6 bases and J by 7 bases, with 2 bases of the junction left unmatched. The CDR3, as DNA: TGTGCCAGCAGGGGGACAGGGGGACAGCCCCAGCATTTT. This codes for CASRGTGGQPQHF.